These 10 T cell receptor beta chains were all obtained from the same sample, sequenced in a study of cytomegalovirus exposure and HLA in healthy donors. The primer mix had 60 Vbeta and 13 Jbeta primers. Sequencing was performed with immunoSEQ multiplex PCR; in TCRdb, only in-frame clones are kept and a portion is missing. Of tens of thousands of clones listed, around 80% were seen once; the top ten hold roughly 51%. What was sequenced was PBMCs. Receptors were obtained from a man aged 50 to 59 in good health and CMV-seropositive.

V is TRBV30 and J is TRBJ2-7; TRBD1 might be the D (6 bases). This CDR3 is 14 amino acids long. V was trimmed by 4 bases and J by 4 bases, leaving 17 bases between them. CDR1 and CDR2 (germline): GTSNPN, SVGIG (reference sequence). CDR3 amino acids: CAWTPRGNGYEQYF. The CDR3 DNA is TGTGCCTGGACGCCCAGGGGCAATGGTTACGAGCAGTACTTC.

The chain couples TRBV28 to TRBJ2-3; the match to TRBD1 covers 11 bases. The V and J ends lost 7 bases and 4 bases, in that order; junction bases with no gene match: 7. CDR3 size: 15 residues. The germline V gene has CDR1 MDHEN and CDR2 SYDVKM. CDR3 protein: CASKPEGQGADTQYF. CDR3 coding DNA: TGTGCCAGCAAACCTGAGGGACAGGGGGCAGATACGCAGTATTTT.

The chain employs TRBV5-1 and TRBJ2-1; possible D gene TRBD2, 6 bases. The CDR3 length is 15 residues. The V end lost 5 bases, the J end lost 6 bases, and 18 bases lay between the germline ends. The germline CDR1 and CDR2 sequences are SGHRS and YFSETQ. The CDR3 DNA sequence: TGCGCCAGCAGTCTAGCGAGCCCGGGGCTCAATGAGCAGTTCTTC. Protein product: CASSLASPGLNEQFF.

V usage is TRBV6-6 and J usage is TRBJ2-7; TRBD1 aligns across 9 bases. The CDR3 loop spans 12 amino acids. Germline lookup yields CDR1 MNHNY and CDR2 SVGAGI (reference sequence). V gave up 8 bases and J gave up 3 bases; unmatched junction bases: 2. The CDR3 bases are TGTGCCAGCGGGACAGGGTTCTACGAGCAGTACTTC. This codes for CASGTGFYEQYF.

The genes are TRBV23-1 and TRBJ2-3; D may be TRBD1 (5 bases). TRBV23-1 is given ORF status, its function remaining uncertain. CDR3 size: 12 residues. Trimming stripped 9 bases from V and 2 bases from J, with 9 bases between. The CDR3: CARGQATDTQYF. CDR3 nucleotide sequence: TGCGCCAGGGGGCAGGCCACAGATACGCAGTATTTT.

V usage is TRBV9 and J usage is TRBJ2-3; D unclear. Germline assignment: CDR1 SGDLS and CDR2 YYNGEE. The V gene lost 0 bases and the J gene lost 0 bases, with 5 bases spanning the gap. The CDR3 runs to 14 residues. In nucleotides, the CDR3 is TGTGCCAGCAGCGTAGACAGCAGCACAGATACGCAGTATTTT. This translates into CASSVDSSTDTQYF.

This clone was counted a few times. The gene calls are TRBV18 and TRBJ1-6; 10 nucleotides align to TRBD1. The ends lost 1 base at V and 9 bases at J; junction bases unmatched: 3. The V gene's germline CDR1 is KGHSH and CDR2 LQKENI. CDR3 length equals 15 residues. For the CDR3, the DNA is TGTGCCAGCTCACCACAGGGACAGGGGACTTCACCCCTCCACTTT. It is translated as CASSPQGQGTSPLHF.

The chain links TRBV5-1 to TRBJ1-3; 7 nucleotides line up with TRBD1. The junction had 4 bases not matched to a gene; V was cut back by 0 bases and J by 7 bases. CDR3 size: 14 residues. Germline V gene data show CDR1 as SGHRS and CDR2 as YFSETQ. CDR3 in DNA: TGCGCCAGCAGCTTGGGACAGGGTGGCAACACCATATATTTT. Translated: CASSLGQGGNTIYF. The full variable domain, rest sourced from reference TRBV5-1 and TRBJ1-3, is KAGVTQTPRYLIKTRGQQVTLSCSPISGHRSVSWYQQTPGQGLQFLFEYFSETQRNKGNFPGRFSGRQFSNSRSEMNVSTLELGDSALYLCASSLGQGGNTIYFGEGSWLTVV.

In nucleotides, the CDR3 is TGTGCCAGCAGCTCAATGACTAGACAAGAGACCCAGTACTTC. Translation gives CASSSMTRQETQYF. The V call is TRBV7-6, the J call TRBJ2-5, with TRBD2 as a possible D gene (6 bases). CDR3 length: 14 residues. The ends were cut back, 4 bases at V and 2 bases at J, with 11 bases in the middle. The germline V gene has CDR1 SGHVS and CDR2 FNYEAQ.

This rearrangement joins TRBV27 to TRBJ2-7; D might be TRBD1 (5 bases). The CDR3 has 14 amino acids. V lost 3 bases to trimming and J lost 0 bases, with 9 bases between them. Germline CDR1 and CDR2: MNHEY and SMNVEV (reference sequence). CDR3 protein: CASSLGRVSYEQYF. Written as DNA, the CDR3 is TGTGCCAGCAGTTTGGGCAGGGTCTCCTACGAGCAGTACTTC.